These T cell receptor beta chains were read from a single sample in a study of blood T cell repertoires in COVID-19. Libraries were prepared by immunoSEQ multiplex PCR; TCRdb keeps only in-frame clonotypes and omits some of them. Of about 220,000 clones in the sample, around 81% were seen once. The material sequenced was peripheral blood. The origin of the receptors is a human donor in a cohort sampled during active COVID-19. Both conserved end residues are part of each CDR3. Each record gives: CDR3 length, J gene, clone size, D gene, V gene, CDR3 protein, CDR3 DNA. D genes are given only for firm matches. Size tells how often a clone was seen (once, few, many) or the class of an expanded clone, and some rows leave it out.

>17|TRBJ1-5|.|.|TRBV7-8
CASSLFGRGSSNQPQHF
TGTGCCAGCAGCTTATTTGGTAGAGGTTCCAGCAATCAGCCCCAGCATTTT
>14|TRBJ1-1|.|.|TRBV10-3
CAIHPTGPNTEAFF
TGTGCCATCCACCCGACAGGCCCGAACACTGAAGCTTTCTTT
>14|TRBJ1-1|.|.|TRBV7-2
CASSLEPRDTEAFF
TGTGCCAGCAGCTTAGAGCCCAGGGACACTGAAGCTTTCTTT
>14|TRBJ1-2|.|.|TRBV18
CASSHGEGHYGYTF
TGTGCCAGCTCCCACGGGGAGGGGCACTATGGCTACACCTTC
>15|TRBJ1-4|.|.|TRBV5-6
CASSLDQGTDEKLFF
TGTGCCAGCAGCTTGGATCAGGGGACCGATGAAAAACTGTTTTTT
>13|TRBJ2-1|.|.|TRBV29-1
CSVEDGWSNEQFF
TGCAGCGTTGAAGATGGCTGGTCAAATGAGCAGTTCTTC
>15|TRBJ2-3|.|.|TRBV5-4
CASRAGGGSTDTQYF
TGTGCCAGCAGGGCAGGAGGGGGCAGCACAGATACGCAGTATTTT
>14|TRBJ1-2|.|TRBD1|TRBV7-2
CASSKRQGKDGYTF
TGTGCCAGCAGCAAACGACAGGGAAAGGATGGCTACACCTTC
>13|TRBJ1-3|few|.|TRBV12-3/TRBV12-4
CASRTSSGNTIYF
TGTGCCAGCAGGACAAGTTCTGGAAACACCATATATTTT
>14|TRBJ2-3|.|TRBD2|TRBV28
CAGASGGQADTQYF
TGTGCCGGTGCTAGCGGGGGGCAGGCAGATACGCAGTATTTT
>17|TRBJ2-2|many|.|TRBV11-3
CASSHQLRAAGSGELFF
TGTGCCAGCAGCCACCAACTCAGGGCCGCGGGGTCCGGGGAGCTGTTTTTT
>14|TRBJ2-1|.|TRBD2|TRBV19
CACVSGGANNEQFF
TGTGCCTGCGTAAGCGGGGGGGCGAACAATGAGCAGTTCTTC
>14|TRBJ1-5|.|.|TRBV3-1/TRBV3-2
CASSQNQAGQPQHF
TGTGCCAGCAGCCAAAACCAGGCGGGGCAGCCCCAGCATTTT
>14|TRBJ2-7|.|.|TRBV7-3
CASSPGGSSYEQYF
TGTGCCAGCAGCCCCGGGGGTAGCTCCTACGAGCAGTACTTC
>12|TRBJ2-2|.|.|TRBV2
CASSVQGRELFF
TGTGCCAGCAGTGTACAGGGCCGGGAGCTGTTTTTT
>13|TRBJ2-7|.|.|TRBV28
CASSLPGAYEQYF
TGTGCCAGCAGTTTACCGGGTGCCTACGAGCAGTACTTC
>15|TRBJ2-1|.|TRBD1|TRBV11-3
CASSPRDRASNEQFF
TGTGCCAGCAGCCCGAGGGACAGGGCCTCCAATGAGCAGTTCTTC
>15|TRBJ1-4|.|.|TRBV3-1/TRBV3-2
CASSRESLSGEKLFF
TGTGCCAGCAGCCGCGAGAGTTTGTCAGGGGAAAAACTGTTTTTT
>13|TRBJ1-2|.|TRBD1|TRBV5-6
CASGGQNFYGYTF
TGTGCCAGCGGGGGACAGAACTTCTATGGCTACACCTTC
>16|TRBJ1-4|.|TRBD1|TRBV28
CASRVGGGTGNEKLFF
TGTGCCAGCAGGGTAGGGGGGGGGACAGGGAACGAAAAACTGTTTTTT
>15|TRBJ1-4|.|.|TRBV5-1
CASSLDGSRSEKLFF
TGCGCCAGCAGCCTCGACGGGTCGAGGAGTGAAAAACTGTTTTTT
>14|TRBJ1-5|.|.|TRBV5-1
CASSLSPPDQPQHF
TGCGCCAGCAGCTTGTCCCCCCCCGATCAGCCCCAGCATTTT
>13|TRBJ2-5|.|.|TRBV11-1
CASSLNRRETQYF
TGTGCCAGCAGCTTGAACCGGAGGGAGACCCAGTACTTC
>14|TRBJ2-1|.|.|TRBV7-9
CASSLGGRGNEQFF
TGTGCCAGCAGCTTAGGCGGACGGGGCAATGAGCAGTTCTTC
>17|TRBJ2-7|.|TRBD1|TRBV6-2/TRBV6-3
CASSYSTPGTVTYWQYF
TGTGCCAGCAGTTACTCGACCCCCGGGACAGTGACCTACTGGCAGTACTTC
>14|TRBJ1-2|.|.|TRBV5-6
CASSRGGVDYGYTF
TGTGCCAGCAGCCGGGGGGGAGTCGACTATGGCTACACCTTC
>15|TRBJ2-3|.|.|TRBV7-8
CANSFARGAADTQYF
TGTGCCAACAGCTTTGCCCGGGGAGCCGCAGATACGCAGTATTTT
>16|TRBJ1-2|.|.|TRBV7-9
CASSLVASADYYGYTF
TGTGCCAGCAGCTTAGTTGCATCCGCAGATTACTATGGCTACACCTTC
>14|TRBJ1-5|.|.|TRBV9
CASSDRSLGGPQHF
TGTGCCAGCAGCGACAGGTCCTTGGGTGGGCCCCAGCATTTT
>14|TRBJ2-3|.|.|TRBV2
CASSFSRLVDTQYF
TGTGCCAGCAGTTTCTCCCGACTAGTAGATACGCAGTATTTT
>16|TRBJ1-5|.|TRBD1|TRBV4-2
CASSQVRDSYNQPQHF
TGTGCCAGCAGCCAAGTCAGGGACAGCTACAATCAGCCCCAGCATTTT
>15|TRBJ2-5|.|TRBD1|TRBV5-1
CASSLMGQGSETQYF
TGCGCCAGCAGCTTAATGGGACAGGGGTCCGAGACCCAGTACTTC
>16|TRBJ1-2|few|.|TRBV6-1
CASSETSSIANYGYTF
TGTGCCAGCAGTGAAACGTCTTCCATAGCTAACTATGGCTACACCTTC
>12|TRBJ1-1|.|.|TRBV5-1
CASSLDRTEAFF
TGCGCCAGCAGCTTGGATCGGACAGAAGCTTTCTTT
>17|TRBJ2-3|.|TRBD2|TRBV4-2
CASSQDRQRGVGDTQYF
TGTGCCAGCAGCCAAGATCGGCAGCGGGGGGTGGGAGATACGCAGTATTTT
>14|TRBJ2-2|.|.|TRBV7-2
CASSLGQTNGELFF
TGTGCCAGCAGCTTAGGACAGACCAACGGGGAGCTGTTTTTT
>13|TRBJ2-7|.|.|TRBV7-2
CASSQGSLSEQYF
TGTGCCAGCAGCCAGGGGAGTCTGTCCGAGCAGTACTTC
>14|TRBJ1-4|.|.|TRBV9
CASSAQTTNEKLFF
TGTGCCAGCAGCGCACAGACAACTAATGAAAAACTGTTTTTT
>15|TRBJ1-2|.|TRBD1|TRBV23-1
CASSQHDRVTYGYTF
TGCGCCAGCAGTCAACACGACAGGGTTACTTATGGCTACACCTTC
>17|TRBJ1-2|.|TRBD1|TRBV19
CASSTSQGQGAHYGYTF
TGTGCCAGTAGTACCTCCCAAGGACAGGGGGCTCACTATGGCTACACCTTC
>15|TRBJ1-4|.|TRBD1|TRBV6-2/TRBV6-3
CASSTPGQGKEKLFF
TGTGCCAGCAGTACCCCGGGACAGGGCAAAGAAAAACTGTTTTTT
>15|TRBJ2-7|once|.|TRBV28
CASRHGQQPTYEQYF
TGTGCCAGCAGACACGGACAGCAACCAACCTACGAGCAGTACTTC
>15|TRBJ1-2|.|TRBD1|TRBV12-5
CASGSPRQGNYGYTF
TGTGCTAGTGGTTCCCCCCGACAGGGAAACTATGGCTACACCTTC
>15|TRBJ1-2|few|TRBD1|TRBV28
CASNIFGQGHYGYTF
TGTGCCAGCAATATCTTTGGACAGGGCCACTATGGCTACACCTTC
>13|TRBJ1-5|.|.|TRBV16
CASSGRSNQPQHF
TGTGCCAGCAGCGGGAGGAGCAATCAGCCCCAGCATTTT